The present T cell receptor beta chain was sequenced within a study of cytomegalovirus exposure and HLA in healthy donors. Study overall: A prior analysis found about 120 million unique TCR beta sequences from 150 million to 200 million T cells.

The CDR3 consists of 11 residues. Germline values: CDR1 ENHRY, CDR2 SYGVKD. V lost 10 bases and J 1 base, leaving 6 bases between the germline ends. Notes on this clone: Its specificity is unknown.

PCR used 60 Vbeta primers and 13 Jbeta primers. Method: immunoSEQ multiplex PCR; TCRdb's copy keeps in-frame clones and lacks some. The table lists 150,000 to 200,000 clones, roughly 84% of them singletons, with roughly 0.24% in the top ten. Study results and limitations: It was reportedly the case that the classifier diagnosed cytomegalovirus status with high specificity and sensitivity.

The sequenced sample consisted of PBMCs. The V gene is TRBV10-3, the J gene TRBJ2-3; D unresolved. The TCR was taken from a girl under three years old in good health and CMV-seronegative. CDR3 residues: CATAGTDTQYF. DNA for the CDR3: TGTGCCACCGCGGGCACAGATACGCAGTATTTT.